The clone carrying this T cell receptor (beta chain) occurred many times. Its matching antigen is unknown. The authors used template switching to add a universal primer site and gave cDNA unique molecular identifiers. TCRdb recomputed calls from the 5' RACE reads with MiXCR, one row per CDR3 protein. There are around 230,000 distinct CDR3 sequences in the sample; around 10% occur only once, and 5% to 5.5% lies in the top ten. The data derive from a study of identical twins. The CDR3 is 15 amino acids. V lost 6 bases to trimming and J lost 5 bases; unmatched junction nucleotides: 9. From germline, CDR1 is MNHEY and CDR2 SMNVEV (reference sequence). The study's findings and limits: The conclusions drew on cross-sectional statistical analysis instead of tracking the same donors. Beta out-of-frame sequences showed weaker excess twin sharing. Insertions ran lower in abundant cord blood beta clonotypes, though not in memory repertoires.

Sequencing was done on a sample of memory (CD45RO+) T cells sorted from blood. The clonotype was recovered from a woman aged 18-29 years in good health. V and J are TRBV27 and TRBJ1-1; 10 nucleotides line up with TRBD1. The CDR3 sequence: CASRQRKDRGTEAFF. CDR3 DNA: TGTGCCAGCAGGCAGAGGAAGGACAGGGGGACTGAAGCTTTCTTT.